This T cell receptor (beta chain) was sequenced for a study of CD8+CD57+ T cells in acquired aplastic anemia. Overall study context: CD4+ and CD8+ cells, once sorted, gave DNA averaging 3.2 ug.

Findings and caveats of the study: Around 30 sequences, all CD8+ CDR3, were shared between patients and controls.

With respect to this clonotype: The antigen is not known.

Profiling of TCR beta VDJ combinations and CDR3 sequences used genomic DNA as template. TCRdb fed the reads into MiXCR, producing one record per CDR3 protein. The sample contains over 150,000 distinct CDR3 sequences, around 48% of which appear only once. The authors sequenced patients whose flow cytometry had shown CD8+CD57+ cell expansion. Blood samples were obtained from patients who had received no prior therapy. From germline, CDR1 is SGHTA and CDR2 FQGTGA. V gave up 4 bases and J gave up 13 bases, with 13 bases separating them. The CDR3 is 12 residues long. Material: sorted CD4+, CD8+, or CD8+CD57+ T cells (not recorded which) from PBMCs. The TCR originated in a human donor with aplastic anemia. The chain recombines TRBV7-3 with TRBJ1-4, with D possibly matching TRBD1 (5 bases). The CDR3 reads CASSSTRRGLFF. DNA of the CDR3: TGTGCCAGCAGCTCAACTCGGAGGGGACTGTTTTTT.